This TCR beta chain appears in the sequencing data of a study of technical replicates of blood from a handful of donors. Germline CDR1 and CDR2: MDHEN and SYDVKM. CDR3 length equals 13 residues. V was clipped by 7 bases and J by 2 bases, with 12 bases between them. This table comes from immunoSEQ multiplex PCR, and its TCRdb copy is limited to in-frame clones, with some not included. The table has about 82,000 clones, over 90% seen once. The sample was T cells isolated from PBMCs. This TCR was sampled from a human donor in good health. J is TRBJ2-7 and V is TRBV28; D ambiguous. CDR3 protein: CASMAGKTYEQYF. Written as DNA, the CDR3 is TGTGCCAGCATGGCAGGAAAAACCTACGAGCAGTACTTC.